The rows below give T cell receptor beta chains drawn from one sample of a study of cytomegalovirus exposure and HLA in healthy donors. Sequencing used immunoSEQ multiplex PCR; TCRdb keeps in-frame clones, though not all of them. The repertoire holds 150,000 to 200,000 clones, with around 89% as singletons. Sequences were obtained from PBMCs. These receptors all stem from a young man in good health and CMV-seronegative. Both conserved end residues are part of each CDR3. Fields, in order: D gene, clone size, V gene, J gene, CDR3 protein, CDR3 DNA. The D gene is left open where the match is weak. The size entry is marked missing in some rows and otherwise reads once, few, many or a size class.

.,.,TRBV6-1,TRBJ2-2,CASSEQGSGNTGELFF,TGTGCCAGCAGTGAGCAGGGTAGCGGGAACACCGGGGAGCTGTTTTTT
TRBD1,few,TRBV7-2,TRBJ1-3,CASSPNSPGTGSGNTIYF,TGTGCCAGCAGCCCGAACAGTCCCGGGACAGGGTCTGGAAACACCATATATTTT
.,once,TRBV6-5,TRBJ2-7,CASSYSSRYEQYF,TGTGCCAGCAGTTACTCGTCGCGATACGAGCAGTACTTC
.,.,TRBV4-1,TRBJ2-5,CASSPPLGGQETQYF,TGCGCCAGCAGCCCCCCCCTCGGGGGTCAGGAGACCCAGTACTTC
TRBD2,.,TRBV6-4,TRBJ2-1,CASSGLAGNEQFF,TGTGCCAGCAGTGGCCTAGCGGGTAATGAGCAGTTCTTC
.,.,TRBV6-5,TRBJ1-2,CASSKGTPNYGYTF,TGTGCCAGCAGCAAAGGGACTCCTAACTATGGCTACACCTTC
TRBD1,.,TRBV14,TRBJ2-7,CASSGSRGQIRSYEQYF,TGTGCCAGCAGCGGATCTAGGGGACAGATCAGATCCTACGAGCAGTACTTC
TRBD1,.,TRBV7-9,TRBJ2-7,CASARDSGVGEQYF,TGTGCCAGCGCCCGGGACAGTGGGGTCGGGGAGCAGTACTTC
TRBD1,.,TRBV6-6,TRBJ1-5,CASSLTTGAVSQPQHF,TGTGCCAGCAGTTTGACGACAGGGGCCGTCTCCCAGCCCCAGCATTTT
.,.,TRBV4-2,TRBJ2-1,CASSLDRTSYNEQFF,TGTGCCAGCAGCCTAGACAGGACTTCCTACAATGAGCAGTTCTTC